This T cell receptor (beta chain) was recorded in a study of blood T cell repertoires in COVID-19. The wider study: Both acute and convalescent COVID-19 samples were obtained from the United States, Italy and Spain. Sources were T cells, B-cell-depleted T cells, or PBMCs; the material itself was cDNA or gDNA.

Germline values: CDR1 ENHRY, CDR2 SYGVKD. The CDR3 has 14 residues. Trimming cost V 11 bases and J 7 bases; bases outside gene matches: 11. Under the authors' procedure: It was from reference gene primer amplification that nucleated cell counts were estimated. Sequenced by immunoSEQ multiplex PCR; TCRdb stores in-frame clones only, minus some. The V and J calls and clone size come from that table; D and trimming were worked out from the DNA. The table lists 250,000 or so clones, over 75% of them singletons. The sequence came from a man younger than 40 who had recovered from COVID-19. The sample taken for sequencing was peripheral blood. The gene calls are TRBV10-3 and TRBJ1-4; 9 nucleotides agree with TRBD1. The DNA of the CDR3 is TGTGCCTCTTCCTTGGACAGGGGTCGTGAAAAACTGTTTTTT. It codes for CASSLDRGREKLFF.